This T cell receptor beta chain was captured by sequencing in a study of T cells in Graves' hyperthyroidism and ophthalmopathy. This clonotype was observed a few times. The CDR3 sequence is 15 residues long. V shed 2 bases and J 2 bases; nucleotides not matched to a gene: 3. CDR1 MNHEY and CDR2 SMNVEV come from the germline V gene (reference sequence). The CDR3 regions of TCR beta were amplified from RNA transcripts. Using the HTBI primer set, a first-round RT-PCR was run on the TCR CDR3. TCRdb ran MiXCR on the multiplex PCR reads and lists one entry per CDR3 protein. Seen here are about 200,000 distinct CDR3 sequences, about a sixth observed once, and the top ten hold roughly 55%.

V usage is TRBV27 and J usage is TRBJ2-1; 7 positions agree with TRBD2. Sequencing was done on a sample of blood. This clonotype originated in a woman in her fifties or sixties with Graves' hyperthyroidism. CDR3 in DNA: TGTGCCAGCAGTTTAGGGGGAGGGGCCTACAATGAGCAGTTCTTC. Protein sequence: CASSLGGGAYNEQFF.